This T cell receptor beta chain was found in a study of cytomegalovirus exposure and HLA in healthy donors. Study-wide results and caveats: Among immune exposure information, only CMV serostatus was available.

The sample holds a few counts of this clone. Its antigen remains unknown. Researchers ran the PCR with 60 Vbeta and 13 Jbeta primers. Method: immunoSEQ multiplex PCR; TCRdb's copy keeps in-frame clones and lacks some. The repertoire holds roughly 240,000 clones, with roughly 87% as singletons. V was pared by 1 base and J by 7 bases, with 7 bases between. Germline V lookup: CDR1 GTSNPN, CDR2 SVGIG (reference sequence). The CDR3 totals 11 residues. The TCR sequence derives from a woman aged 40-49 years in good health and CMV-seropositive. The V call is TRBV30, the J call TRBJ2-5; D remains ambiguous. What was sequenced was PBMCs. CDR3 bases: TGTGCCTGGAGTGGGGCTGGGACCCAGTACTTC. Encoded protein: CAWSGAGTQYF.